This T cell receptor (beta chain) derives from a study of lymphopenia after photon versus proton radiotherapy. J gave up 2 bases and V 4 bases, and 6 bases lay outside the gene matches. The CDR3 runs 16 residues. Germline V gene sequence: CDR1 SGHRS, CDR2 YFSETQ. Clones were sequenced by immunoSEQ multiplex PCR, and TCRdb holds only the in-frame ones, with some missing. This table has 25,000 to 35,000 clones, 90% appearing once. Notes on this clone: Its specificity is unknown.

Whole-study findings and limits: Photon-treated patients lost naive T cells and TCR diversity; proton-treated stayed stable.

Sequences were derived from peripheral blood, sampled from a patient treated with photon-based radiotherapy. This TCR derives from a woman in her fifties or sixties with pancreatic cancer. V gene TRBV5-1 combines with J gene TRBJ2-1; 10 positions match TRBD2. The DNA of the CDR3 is TGCGCCAGCAGCGCCCCTAGCGGGAGCGCCTACAATGAGCAGTTCTTC. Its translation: CASSAPSGSAYNEQFF.